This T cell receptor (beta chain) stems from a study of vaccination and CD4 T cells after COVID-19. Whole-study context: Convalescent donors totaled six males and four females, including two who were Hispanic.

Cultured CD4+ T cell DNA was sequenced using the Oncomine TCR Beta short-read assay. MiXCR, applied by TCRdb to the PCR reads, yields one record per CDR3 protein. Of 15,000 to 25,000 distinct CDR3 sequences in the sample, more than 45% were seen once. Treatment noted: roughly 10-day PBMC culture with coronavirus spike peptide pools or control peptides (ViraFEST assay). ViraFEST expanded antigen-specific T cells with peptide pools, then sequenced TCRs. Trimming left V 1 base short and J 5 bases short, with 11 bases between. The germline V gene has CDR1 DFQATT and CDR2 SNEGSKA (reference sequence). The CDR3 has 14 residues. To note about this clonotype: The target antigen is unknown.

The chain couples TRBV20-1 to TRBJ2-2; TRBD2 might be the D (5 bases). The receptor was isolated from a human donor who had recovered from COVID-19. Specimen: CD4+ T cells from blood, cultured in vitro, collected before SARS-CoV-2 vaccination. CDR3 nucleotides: TGCAGTGCTAGAGCGGGAAAGGGTACCGGGGAGCTGTTTTTT. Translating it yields CSARAGKGTGELFF.